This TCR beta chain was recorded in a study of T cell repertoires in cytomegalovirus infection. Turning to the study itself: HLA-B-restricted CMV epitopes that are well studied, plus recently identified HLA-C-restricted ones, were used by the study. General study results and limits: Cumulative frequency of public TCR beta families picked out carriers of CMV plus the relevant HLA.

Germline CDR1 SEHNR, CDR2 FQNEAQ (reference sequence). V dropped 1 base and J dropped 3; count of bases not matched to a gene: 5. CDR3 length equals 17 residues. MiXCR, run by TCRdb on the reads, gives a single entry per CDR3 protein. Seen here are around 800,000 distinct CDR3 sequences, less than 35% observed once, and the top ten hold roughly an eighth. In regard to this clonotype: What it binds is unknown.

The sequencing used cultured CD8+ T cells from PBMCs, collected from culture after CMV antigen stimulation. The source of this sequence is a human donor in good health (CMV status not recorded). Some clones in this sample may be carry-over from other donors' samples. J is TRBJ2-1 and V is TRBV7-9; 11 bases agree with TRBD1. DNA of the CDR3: TGTGCCAGCAGCTTAGGGGCGGGACAGGGGGGCTACAATGAGCAGTTCTTC. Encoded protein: CASSLGAGQGGYNEQFF.